This TCR beta chain was sequenced during a study of immune cell composition in non-small cell lung cancer. Background on the study: Histologic subtype was mainly adenocarcinoma or squamous cell carcinoma.

Method: immunoSEQ multiplex PCR; TCRdb's copy keeps in-frame clones and lacks some. The sample has some 1,100 clones, 70% to 80% seen once; the top ten hold less than 15%. Normal lung was sampled as far from the tumour as possible, at least 3 cm. Study-wide findings and caveats: Tumour TCR-beta clonality showed no significant link to smoking pack-years.

Looked up from germline, CDR1 is LGHNA and CDR2 is YNFKEQ. V was clipped by 6 bases and J by 4 bases, with 16 bases between them. This CDR3 is built from 15 residues. This clone was observed a handful of times. Its antigen is not known. Specimen: non-adjacent lung tissue. This sequence originates from a human donor with non-small cell lung cancer. J is TRBJ2-1 and V is TRBV4-2; TRBD1 is a possible D gene (6 bases). The CDR3 coding sequence is TGTGCCAGCAGTCGATCCGGGACAAAGTACAATGAGCAGTTCTTC. This gives the protein CASSRSGTKYNEQFF.